Given below is one TCR beta chain in context. Its antigen remains unknown. These data belong to a study of identical twins. TCRdb re-analysed the 5' RACE reads in MiXCR, keeping a single row per CDR3 protein. The sample has roughly 1,500,000 distinct CDR3 sequences, 32% seen once. Per germline, CDR1 DFQATT and CDR2 SNEGSKA (reference sequence). V was cut by 5 bases and J by 0 bases, with 16 bases left in between. This CDR3 spans 15 amino acids. Study conclusions and caveats: It was cross-sectional statistical analysis, not following the same donors, that the conclusions relied on.

Sequences were obtained from cord blood. The receptor was derived from a newborn girl in good health. V usage is TRBV20-1 and J usage is TRBJ1-1; D gene uncertain. This CDR3 is CSAPREGKLNTEAFF. The CDR3 coding sequence is TGCAGTGCTCCCCGGGAGGGTAAATTGAACACTGAAGCTTTCTTT.